This T cell receptor (beta chain) originates from a study of blood T cells in healthy people across ages. Overall study findings and caveats: Higher diversity and more naive CD4+ cells were features of long-lived donors, compared to aged donors. Not knowing donor CMV status may have confounded expanded clonotype changes.

Germline CDR1 is SGDLS and CDR2 is YYNGEE. This CDR3 has 17 residues. A second PCR, run for about 7 to 11 cycles, used a sample-barcoded 5' primer plus a J-beta primer mix. TCRdb redid the calling of the 5' RACE reads with MiXCR, one entry per CDR3 protein. The table shows some 930,000 distinct CDR3 sequences, with about 29% occurring only once. About this clonotype: Its antigen is unidentified. Its ends do not fully match the called genes, so a read error is possible.

The same data also went into a second study, on T cells of mothers and their children. From that second work: Mothers yielded over 8 million CDR3 reads, children 3 million to 3.5 million each.

The V call is TRBV9, the J call TRBJ1-4, with D maybe TRBD1 (5 bases). The sample taken for sequencing was blood. The TCR sequence derives from a middle-aged woman in good health. The CDR3 spells CASSSQGALGTNERLFF. CDR3 coding DNA: TGTGCCAGCAGCTCCCAAGGGGCCCTCGGAACTAATGAAAGACTGTTTTTT.